The TCR beta chain described here comes from a study of blood T cell repertoires in COVID-19. Study summary: The cDNA or gDNA used as material had been derived from T cells, B-cell-depleted T cells, or PBMCs.

In the authors' methods: Amplification of reference gene primers provided the estimated nucleated cell counts. Clones were sequenced by immunoSEQ multiplex PCR, and TCRdb holds only the in-frame ones, with some missing. That table furnishes V, J and clone size, whereas the DNA furnished D and trimming. The sample yields approximately 51,000 clones, around 90% seen once. The CDR3 runs 14 residues. Germline V gene sequence: CDR1 MNHEY, CDR2 SVGAGI. J was trimmed by 2 bases and V by 8 bases; bases with no gene match: 7. This chain uses TRBV6-5 with TRBJ2-3; 7 bases map to TRBD1. The sample taken for sequencing was peripheral blood. This TCR was recovered from a man in his 70s with active COVID-19. The CDR3, as DNA: TGTGCCAGCCAGACAGGGAGATACACAGATACGCAGTATTTT. This sequence encodes CASQTGRYTDTQYF.